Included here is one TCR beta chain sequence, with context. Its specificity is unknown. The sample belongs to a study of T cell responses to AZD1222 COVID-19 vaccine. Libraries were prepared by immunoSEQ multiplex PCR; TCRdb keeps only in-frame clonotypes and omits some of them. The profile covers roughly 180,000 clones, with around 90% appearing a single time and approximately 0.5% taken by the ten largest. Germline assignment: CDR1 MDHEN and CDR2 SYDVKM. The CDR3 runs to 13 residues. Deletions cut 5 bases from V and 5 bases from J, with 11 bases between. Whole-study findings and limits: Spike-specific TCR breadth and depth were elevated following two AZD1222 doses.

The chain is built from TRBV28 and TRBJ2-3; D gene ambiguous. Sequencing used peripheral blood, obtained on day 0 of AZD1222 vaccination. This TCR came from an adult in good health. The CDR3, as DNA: TGTGCCAGCAGTAGTCTAGTTGGAGATACGCAGTATTTT. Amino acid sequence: CASSSLVGDTQYF.